This entry concerns a single TCR beta chain. Its antigen is undetermined. This entry comes from a study of T-cell reconstitution after alpha-beta-depleted transplantation in children. The TCRbeta library was prepared with unique molecular identifiers. TCRdb ran MiXCR on the PCR reads and lists one entry per CDR3 protein. The data hold 200,000 to 300,000 distinct CDR3 sequences, with roughly a quarter observed a single time. Germline lookup yields CDR1 SEHNR and CDR2 FQNEAQ (reference sequence). Trimming removed 6 bases from V and 4 bases from J, with 16 bases in between. This CDR3 comprises 15 residues. Study-wide findings and caveats: After transplant, at about two months, alpha-beta T cells were reportedly derived from several hundred expanded graft clones. Once a year had passed after transplant, T-cell counts and diversity came mostly from newly produced T cells. Where some patients showed high TCRbeta diversity at day 60, it came from recipient T cells and thymic progenitors that had survived.

This receptor was identified in a female patient aged 2-15 years who had a stem cell transplant for congenital amegakaryocytic thrombocytopenia, so the T cells may come from the graft donor. This chain joins TRBV7-9 and TRBJ1-3; D may be TRBD1 (5 bases). Sample: PBMCs, mostly from graft donor cells, taken 360 days after TCRalphabeta/CD19-depleted stem cell transplant. CDR3 DNA: TGTGCCAGCAGGGGAGAGGCAGGGAGAGGAAACACCATATATTTT. Residues: CASRGEAGRGNTIYF.